The present entry profiles one T cell receptor beta chain with its context. Its target is not known. TCRdb keeps only in-frame clones here, not all; method: immunoSEQ multiplex PCR. The data contain 20,000 or so clones, 70% to 85% of them singletons. This specimen comes from a study of STAT5B mutations in CD4+ large granular lymphocyte leukemia. Overall study findings and caveats: Main leukemic clonotypes were patient-specific, but 25% appeared at low frequency elsewhere.

The specimen was CD4+ T cells from blood buffy coats. The source is a human donor in good health.

CDR3 sequence reads: CASSFWTGGPNYDGYTF. CDR3 sequence (DNA): TGTGCCAGCAGCTTCTGGACAGGGGGCCCTAACTATGATGGCTACACCTTC. The gene calls are TRBV14 and TRBJ1-2; TRBD1 aligns across 11 bases. CDR1 and CDR2 (germline): SGHDN, FVKESK. J gave up 6 bases and V 5 bases, and 14 bases lay outside the gene matches. The CDR3 loop spans 17 amino acids. Full variable domain (remainder filled in from reference TRBV14 and TRBJ1-2): EAGVTQFPSHSVIEKGQTVTLRCDPISGHDNLYWYRRVMGKEIKFLLHFVKESKQDESGMPNNRFLAERTGGTYSTLKVQPAELEDSGVYFCASSFWTGGPNYDGYTFGSGTRLTVV.